The source of this T cell receptor beta chain is a study of blood T cell repertoires in COVID-19. About the study: Sites across the United States, Italy and Spain contributed samples from acute and convalescent COVID-19.

CDR3 size: 14 residues. With V trimmed by 2 bases and J by 7 bases, 2 bases remained unmatched. CDR1 and CDR2 (germline): KGHSH, LQKENI. The data were produced by immunoSEQ multiplex PCR, yet TCRdb's version contains in-frame clones alone and is incomplete. This table has 150,000 or so clones, 88% appearing once. This sequence joins TRBV18 and TRBJ1-6; TRBD1 matches at 7 bases. The TCR was taken from a woman between 65 and 79 years old with acute or convalescent COVID-19. Sequencing was done on a sample of peripheral blood. The CDR3 protein is CASSPETGNSPLHF. DNA for the CDR3: TGTGCCAGCTCACCAGAGACAGGGAATTCACCCCTCCACTTT.